This TCR beta chain emerged from a study of blood T cell repertoires in COVID-19 (dated by TCRdb to about 2020). Study-wide context: Samples covering the acute and convalescent phases of COVID-19 were provided by collaborators in the United States, Italy and Spain. The material from the prospective study consisted of cDNA or gDNA derived from T cells, B-cell-depleted T cells, or PBMCs. Subjects who had been exposed to COVID-19, were actively infected with it, or had recovered from it provided the deeply sampled blood TCRbeta repertoires that made up the dataset. The repertoires were released in a freely available public database intended as a resource for research on the immune response to SARS-CoV-2. The samples were drawn from two sources: the first 160 participants of the ongoing ImmuneRACE study, and about 1,300 subjects contributed by 6 global collaborators. The sample metadata nearly always contained a de-identified subject ID, COVID-19 status, age in years and sex. Where available, HLA class I and class II types were taken from metadata supplied by the sample provider and were not determined by assay-based typing.

A second Seattle source provided samples from volunteer blood donors who had recovered from COVID-19. Each collaborating institution followed its own protocols to collect whole blood in K2EDTA tubes. Collaborator samples were shipped for TCRbeta analysis as frozen whole blood, isolated PBMCs, or DNA extracted from either sample type. Reading from cysteine to phenylalanine, the CDR3 counts 16 amino acids. Only the CDR3 region is kept as DNA, spanning 48 bases read in frame from base 1. Looking up the germline V gene yields CDR1 SGDLS and CDR2 YYNGEE. V sheds 2 bases and J sheds 8 bases, leaving 21 bases between their ends. TCRbeta CDR3 regions were amplified from genomic DNA using the immunoSEQ Assay, a bias-controlled multiplex PCR. In the paper's pipeline: The number of nucleated cells in each sample was estimated by amplification of reference gene primers within the assay. To quantify the absolute abundance of each unique TCRbeta CDR3 rearrangement, sequence reads were collapsed and filtered. For each sample, productive Simpson clonality was calculated by taking the square root of Simpson's diversity index across productive rearrangements. As stored in TCRdb, this immuneACCESS dataset retains in-frame rearrangements with V and J assigned. A fraction of the clones does not appear; measured against another copy, unresolved V genes explain less than half of the discrepancy, and the remainder lacks a known reason. V, J and clone size were drawn from that table, and D and trimming were deduced from the DNA. Within this sample are some 240,000 clones, with roughly nine tenths of them counted one time only. Jointly, the top ten make up 4.6% of the sample.

With regard to this clone: Its antigen has not been determined. The sample holds no much larger clone one base away, and base qualities are not on file.

On the study overall, not on this receptor specifically: The quantity of clinical and demographic metadata differed by source and by participant and was supplied without curation.

This TCR derives from a middle-aged woman who had recovered from COVID-19. The sequencing sample was made of peripheral blood. The chain is assembled from TRBV9 and TRBJ2-3; TRBD2 is a possible D gene, resting on 5 matching bases. The CDR3 protein: CASSVGVEVGASTQYF. The sequenced DNA: TGTGCCAGCAGCGTCGGGGTCGAAGTGGGCGCCAGTACGCAGTATTTT.